Listed below are T cell receptor beta chains from one sample, sequenced in a study of CD8 T cells in Susac syndrome. TCRdb itself ran the immunoSEQ multiplex PCR reads through MiXCR, one entry per CDR3 protein. The sample has about 150,000 distinct CDR3 sequences, 85% to 95% seen once. Sequenced: CD4+ T cells from PBMCs. The receptors were sampled from a human donor with Susac syndrome. Each CDR3 is given with its conserved first and last residue. The order of the fields is J gene, CDR3 length, D gene, clone size, V gene, CDR3 DNA, CDR3 protein. D genes are given only for firm matches. Not all rows give a size; the values are once, few, many and, for expanded clones, a class.

j_call: TRBJ2-3
cdr3_length: 12
d_call: NA
clone_size: once
v_call: TRBV25-1
cdr3_nt: TGTGCCAGCAGTGAATTGTTGGATACGCAGTATTTT
cdr3_aa: CASSELLDTQYF

j_call: TRBJ1-1
cdr3_length: 14
d_call: NA
clone_size: NA
v_call: TRBV2
cdr3_nt: TGTGCCAGCAGCGCACAGGGAGGGAACACTGAAGCTTTCTTT
cdr3_aa: CASSAQGGNTEAFF

j_call: TRBJ1-6
cdr3_length: 14
d_call: TRBD1
clone_size: NA
v_call: TRBV12-3/TRBV12-4
cdr3_nt: TGTGCCAGCAGGGCACAGGGGAACAATTCACCCCTCCACTTT
cdr3_aa: CASRAQGNNSPLHF

j_call: TRBJ2-1
cdr3_length: 13
d_call: TRBD1
clone_size: NA
v_call: TRBV9
cdr3_nt: TGTGCCAGCAAAGGGACAGCATACAATGAGCAGTTCTTC
cdr3_aa: CASKGTAYNEQFF

j_call: TRBJ1-1
cdr3_length: 11
d_call: NA
clone_size: NA
v_call: TRBV29-1
cdr3_nt: TGCAGCGTTGTACAGAACCCTGTCGCTTTCTTT
cdr3_aa: CSVVQNPVAFF

j_call: TRBJ2-4
cdr3_length: 14
d_call: NA
clone_size: NA
v_call: TRBV6-5
cdr3_nt: TGTGCCAGCAGTTACTCTCCCGCCAAAAACATTCAGTACTTC
cdr3_aa: CASSYSPAKNIQYF

j_call: TRBJ2-1
cdr3_length: 11
d_call: NA
clone_size: few
v_call: TRBV14
cdr3_nt: TGTGCCAGCAGCCAGTACAATGAGCAGTTCTTC
cdr3_aa: CASSQYNEQFF

j_call: TRBJ2-1
cdr3_length: 12
d_call: TRBD2
clone_size: NA
v_call: TRBV20-1
cdr3_nt: TGCAGTGCTAGCCGGGGGGGCACTGAGCAGTTCTTC
cdr3_aa: CSASRGGTEQFF

j_call: TRBJ1-5
cdr3_length: 14
d_call: NA
clone_size: NA
v_call: TRBV6-2/TRBV6-3
cdr3_nt: TGTGCCAGCAGTTACTCGGGGGGAAATCAGCCCCAGCATTTT
cdr3_aa: CASSYSGGNQPQHF

j_call: TRBJ1-1
cdr3_length: 15
d_call: NA
clone_size: NA
v_call: TRBV9
cdr3_nt: TGTGCCAGCAGCCCGTCCATTTTGGGGGGCACTGAAGCTTTCTTT
cdr3_aa: CASSPSILGGTEAFF

j_call: TRBJ2-7
cdr3_length: 15
d_call: NA
clone_size: NA
v_call: TRBV20-1
cdr3_nt: TGCAGTGCTAGATCCCTTGTCCGAAGCACCTACGAGCAGTACTTC
cdr3_aa: CSARSLVRSTYEQYF

j_call: TRBJ1-1
cdr3_length: 14
d_call: NA
clone_size: NA
v_call: TRBV5-4
cdr3_nt: TGTACTTACAGGGCAGGTGGGGGGAACACTGAAGCTTTCTTT
cdr3_aa: CTYRAGGGNTEAFF

j_call: TRBJ2-1
cdr3_length: 14
d_call: TRBD1
clone_size: NA
v_call: TRBV16
cdr3_nt: TGTGCCAGCAGCCATGACAGGGCGGGCAATGAGCAGTTCTTC
cdr3_aa: CASSHDRAGNEQFF

j_call: TRBJ2-7
cdr3_length: 14
d_call: NA
clone_size: NA
v_call: TRBV11-2
cdr3_nt: TGTGCCAGCAGCTTGACAAGGCCTACCTACGAGCAGTACTTC
cdr3_aa: CASSLTRPTYEQYF

j_call: TRBJ1-1
cdr3_length: 14
d_call: NA
clone_size: NA
v_call: TRBV20-1
cdr3_nt: TGCAGTGCTAGTTTTCGGACGGAAAAGGGACAAGCTTTCTTT
cdr3_aa: CSASFRTEKGQAFF

j_call: TRBJ1-5
cdr3_length: 17
d_call: NA
clone_size: once
v_call: TRBV14
cdr3_nt: TGTGCCAGCAGCCAGCCGGACGGGGGGAATAGCAATCAGCCCCAGCATTTT
cdr3_aa: CASSQPDGGNSNQPQHF

j_call: TRBJ2-3
cdr3_length: 13
d_call: TRBD2
clone_size: few
v_call: TRBV15
cdr3_nt: TGTGCCACCAGCTCGGGGGGGACAGATACGCAGTATTTT
cdr3_aa: CATSSGGTDTQYF

j_call: TRBJ2-7
cdr3_length: 12
d_call: NA
clone_size: NA
v_call: TRBV20-1
cdr3_nt: TGCAGTGGGGCCCTAGCTTCCAACGAGCAGTACTTC
cdr3_aa: CSGALASNEQYF

j_call: TRBJ1-2
cdr3_length: 14
d_call: NA
clone_size: NA
v_call: TRBV29-1
cdr3_nt: TGCAGCGTTGAATCACGTGGGGCCCACTATGGCTACACCTTC
cdr3_aa: CSVESRGAHYGYTF

j_call: TRBJ2-1
cdr3_length: 16
d_call: NA
clone_size: NA
v_call: TRBV7-6
cdr3_nt: TGTGCCAGCAGCTTAGTTCGATTCGGCTCCTACAATGAGCAGTTCTTC
cdr3_aa: CASSLVRFGSYNEQFF

j_call: TRBJ1-6
cdr3_length: 15
d_call: NA
clone_size: once
v_call: TRBV7-2
cdr3_nt: TGTGCCAGCAGCTTAGACAGCTCCTATAATTCACCCCTCCACTTT
cdr3_aa: CASSLDSSYNSPLHF

j_call: TRBJ2-7
cdr3_length: 11
d_call: NA
clone_size: NA
v_call: TRBV20-1
cdr3_nt: TGCAGTGCTAGGTCGGGTGCCGAGCAGTACTTC
cdr3_aa: CSARSGAEQYF

j_call: TRBJ1-2
cdr3_length: 12
d_call: NA
clone_size: once
v_call: TRBV25-1
cdr3_nt: TGTGCCAGCAACCAGGGGAGGAATGGCTACACCTTC
cdr3_aa: CASNQGRNGYTF

j_call: TRBJ2-3
cdr3_length: 14
d_call: TRBD1
clone_size: once
v_call: TRBV20-1
cdr3_nt: TGCAGTGCTAGAAGGACAGGGGACTCAGATACGCAGTATTTT
cdr3_aa: CSARRTGDSDTQYF

j_call: TRBJ2-5
cdr3_length: 14
d_call: TRBD2
clone_size: NA
v_call: TRBV29-1
cdr3_nt: TGCAGCGTTCTTAGCGGGGGGGTCCCGGCGACCCAGTACTTC
cdr3_aa: CSVLSGGVPATQYF

j_call: TRBJ1-2
cdr3_length: 16
d_call: NA
clone_size: once
v_call: TRBV7-8
cdr3_nt: TGTGCCAGCAGCTTAGGGGTCGCAGCCCAACACTATGGCTACACCTTC
cdr3_aa: CASSLGVAAQHYGYTF

j_call: TRBJ2-7
cdr3_length: 13
d_call: TRBD1
clone_size: NA
v_call: TRBV29-1
cdr3_nt: TGCAGCGCCGCCCCGGACAGGGGGTATCAGCAGTACTTC
cdr3_aa: CSAAPDRGYQQYF

j_call: TRBJ1-1
cdr3_length: 13
d_call: NA
clone_size: NA
v_call: TRBV7-2
cdr3_nt: TGTGCCAGCAGCTACGACCAGGCCACTGAAGCTTTCTTT
cdr3_aa: CASSYDQATEAFF

j_call: TRBJ1-2
cdr3_length: 15
d_call: TRBD1
clone_size: NA
v_call: TRBV9
cdr3_nt: TGTGCCAGCAGCATGCCGGGACAGGCTTCCTATGGCTACACCTTC
cdr3_aa: CASSMPGQASYGYTF

j_call: TRBJ1-1
cdr3_length: 16
d_call: NA
clone_size: NA
v_call: TRBV19
cdr3_nt: TGTGCCAGTAGTACCCTATGGCAGGGAGTGGACACTGAAGCTTTCTTT
cdr3_aa: CASSTLWQGVDTEAFF

j_call: TRBJ2-7
cdr3_length: 14
d_call: NA
clone_size: NA
v_call: TRBV20-1
cdr3_nt: TGCAGTGCTAGACCCAACTCAGGGGCCTACGAGCAGTACTTC
cdr3_aa: CSARPNSGAYEQYF

j_call: TRBJ2-7
cdr3_length: 12
d_call: TRBD1
clone_size: NA
v_call: TRBV5-4
cdr3_nt: TGTGCCAGCAGGGGACAGGACCGCGAGCAGTACTTC
cdr3_aa: CASRGQDREQYF

j_call: TRBJ2-4
cdr3_length: 14
d_call: NA
clone_size: NA
v_call: TRBV12-3/TRBV12-4
cdr3_nt: TGTGCCAGCAGTCCAAGGGGGTCCAAAAACATTCAGTACTTC
cdr3_aa: CASSPRGSKNIQYF

j_call: TRBJ2-5
cdr3_length: 16
d_call: TRBD1
clone_size: NA
v_call: TRBV29-1
cdr3_nt: TGCAGCGTTGAAGATCCCAGGACAGGGATAGTGGAGACCCAGTACTTC
cdr3_aa: CSVEDPRTGIVETQYF

j_call: TRBJ2-3
cdr3_length: 16
d_call: NA
clone_size: NA
v_call: TRBV12-3/TRBV12-4
cdr3_nt: TGTGCCAGCAGTTCTAGTTTGGGGGCGCAGACAGATACGCAGTATTTT
cdr3_aa: CASSSSLGAQTDTQYF

j_call: TRBJ1-2
cdr3_length: 13
d_call: NA
clone_size: NA
v_call: TRBV12-5
cdr3_nt: TGTGCTAGTGGCGCGGGGCGCGACTATGGCTACACCTTC
cdr3_aa: CASGAGRDYGYTF

j_call: TRBJ2-5
cdr3_length: 14
d_call: NA
clone_size: NA
v_call: TRBV2
cdr3_nt: TGTGCCAGCAGTGAGGGCCGGTTCCAAGAGACCCAGTACTTC
cdr3_aa: CASSEGRFQETQYF

j_call: TRBJ2-1
cdr3_length: 14
d_call: NA
clone_size: NA
v_call: TRBV2
cdr3_nt: TGTGCCAGCGGGAGAGAGAATTCCTACAATGAGCAGTTCTTC
cdr3_aa: CASGRENSYNEQFF

j_call: TRBJ1-2
cdr3_length: 13
d_call: NA
clone_size: NA
v_call: TRBV12-3/TRBV12-4
cdr3_nt: TGTGCCAGCAGTCTGACAGAGAACTATGGCTACACCTTC
cdr3_aa: CASSLTENYGYTF

j_call: TRBJ2-7
cdr3_length: 12
d_call: NA
clone_size: NA
v_call: TRBV6-1
cdr3_nt: TGTGCCAGCAGTATGACTGCCGACGAGCAGTACTTC
cdr3_aa: CASSMTADEQYF